One and the same sample provided the 14 T cell receptor beta chains below, sequenced in a study of cytomegalovirus exposure and HLA in healthy donors (dated by TCRdb to about 2017). The library was prepared using the immunoSEQ multiplex PCR assay. The multiplex PCR relied on a mix of 60 forward primers for TCR Vbeta segments and 13 reverse primers for TCR Jbeta segments. The immuneACCESS repertoire file appears here via TCRdb, limited to in-frame rearrangements. These files lack a portion of the clones; in checked studies, under half of the deficit traces to unresolved V genes, and the cause of the others is not known. In all, the sample holds roughly 150,000 clones, and roughly 70% of those were seen once. Jointly, the top ten make up approximately 2% of the sample. What was sequenced was PBMCs. These receptors were taken from a woman aged 55-69 years in good health and CMV-seropositive.

This clone was detected only once. The V and J genes are TRBV5-1 and TRBJ2-6; 7 bases fit TRBD1. The junction had 2 bases not matched to a gene; V was cut back by 0 bases and J by 2 bases. Germline-derived CDR1 and CDR2 are SGHRS and YFSETQ. The CDR3 has 16 amino acids. CDR3 region: CASSLAQGTGANVLTF. The CDR3 DNA is TGCGCCAGCAGCTTGGCACAGGGGACTGGGGCCAACGTCCTGACTTTC.

This clone was detected once. The V gene is TRBV4-1, the J gene TRBJ2-7; D might be TRBD2 (5 bases). This CDR3 is built from 16 residues. Trimming removed 4 bases at V and 2 bases at J, with 18 bases between. CDR1 is MGHRA, CDR2 YSYEKL, per germline. CDR3 residues: CASSRSGFERAYEQYF. In DNA, the CDR3 is TGCGCCAGCAGCCGATCGGGGTTCGAGAGGGCCTACGAGCAGTACTTC.

This clone was counted between two and nine times. The V and J genes are TRBV28 and TRBJ2-7; tentatively, D is TRBD2 (6 bases). This CDR3 has 15 residues. Trimming took 8 bases from V and 1 from J, leaving 18 bases between them. Germline V gene sequence: CDR1 MDHEN, CDR2 SYDVKM. The CDR3 sequence: CASRFPGTESYEQYF. CDR3 nucleotide sequence: TGTGCCAGCCGGTTCCCCGGGACTGAATCCTACGAGCAGTACTTC.

The rearrangement uses TRBV7-9 and TRBJ1-5; D remains ambiguous. Germline CDR1 and CDR2: SEHNR and FQNEAQ (reference sequence). CDR3 length equals 13 residues. Trimming took 1 base from V and 7 from J, leaving 8 bases between them. The CDR3 here is CASSLGHTQPQHF. The CDR3 coding sequence is TGTGCCAGCAGCTTAGGACATACCCAGCCCCAGCATTTT.

Only a few counts were recorded for this clone. This CDR3 reads CASSQWGVGAQYF. The CDR3 bases are TGCGCCAGCAGCCAATGGGGGGTGGGGGCGCAGTATTTT. This sequence joins TRBV4-1 and TRBJ2-3; possibly TRBD2 for D (6 bases). The CDR3 loop spans 13 amino acids. Per germline, CDR1 MGHRA and CDR2 YSYEKL. Trimming removed 2 bases from V and 10 bases from J, with 13 bases in between.

This clone was seen a single time. The rearrangement joins TRBV6-1 to TRBJ2-7, with D perhaps matching TRBD2 (6 bases). Trimming pared 2 bases from V and 2 bases from J, leaving 13 bases between. This CDR3 is 15 amino acids long. Germline V lookup: CDR1 MNHNS, CDR2 SASEGT. The CDR3 here is CASSERRGNPYEQYF. CDR3 DNA sequence: TGTGCCAGCAGTGAACGTCGGGGGAACCCCTACGAGCAGTACTTC.

This sequence joins TRBV30 and TRBJ2-7; the match to TRBD1 covers 7 bases. V lost 4 bases, J lost 2 bases, and 8 bases stayed unmatched. Germline CDR1 reads GTSNPN; CDR2 reads SVGIG (reference sequence). The CDR3 is made up of 14 amino acids. The CDR3, as DNA: TGTGCCTGGAACCAAAGGGGGCTGACCTACGAGCAGTACTTC. Translating it yields CAWNQRGLTYEQYF.

This clone has more than one count but fewer than ten. The chain has TRBV19 and TRBJ2-2; 7 positions agree with TRBD1. The CDR3 spans 17 residues. The ends lost 6 bases at V and 3 bases at J; junction bases unmatched: 13. Germline lookup yields CDR1 LNHDA and CDR2 SQIVND (reference sequence). Here the CDR3 DNA reads TGTGCCAGTAGAATCTTCACAGGGGCCGAACACACCGGGGAGCTGTTTTTT. Its protein product is CASRIFTGAEHTGELFF.

V gene TRBV7-8 combines with J gene TRBJ1-2; the match to TRBD1 covers 7 bases. The CDR3 runs to 13 residues. V dropped 6 bases and J dropped 8; count of bases not matched to a gene: 9. The V gene's germline CDR1 is SGHVS and CDR2 FQNEAQ. CDR3 amino acids: CASSPGQVKGYTF. The CDR3 nucleotides read TGTGCCAGCAGTCCAGGACAGGTGAAGGGCTACACCTTC.

The sample holds a few counts of this clone. The rearrangement uses TRBV2 and TRBJ2-2, with 9 bases lining up with TRBD1. The V gene's germline CDR1 is SNHLY and CDR2 FYNNEI. This CDR3 comprises 15 residues. J lost 3 bases, V lost 3 bases, and 2 bases had no gene match. Here the CDR3 reads CASSEGQGDTGELFF. In DNA form, the CDR3 reads TGTGCCAGCAGTGAGGGACAGGGTGACACCGGGGAGCTGTTTTTT. The whole variable domain, remainder taken from reference TRBV2 and TRBJ2-2, is EPEVTQTPSHQVTQMGQEVILRCVPISNHLYFYWYRQILGQKVEFLVSFYNNEISEKSEIFDDQFSVERPDGSNFTLKIRSTKLEDSAMYFCASSEGQGDTGELFFGEGSRLTVL.

The V call is TRBV6-5, the J call TRBJ1-1; TRBD1 might be the D (6 bases). The CDR3 covers 15 residues. V was trimmed by 0 bases and J by 8 bases, leaving 16 bases between them. Germline CDR1 reads MNHEY; CDR2 reads SVGAGI. DNA of the CDR3: TGTGCCAGCAGTTACTCGAGGACCGGGGGGCAAGAAGCTTTCTTT. This sequence encodes CASSYSRTGGQEAFF.

A few counts support this clone. This chain uses TRBV25-1 with TRBJ1-1, with TRBD1 as a possible D gene (6 bases). V shed 5 bases and J shed 2 bases, with 15 bases lying between them. Germline CDR1 is MGHDK and CDR2 is SYGVNS. CDR3 length: 15 residues. In DNA form, the CDR3 reads TGTGCCAGCAGTCCGCGGACAGATACTAACACTGAAGCTTTCTTT. Amino acid sequence: CASSPRTDTNTEAFF.

V gene TRBV11-2 combines with J gene TRBJ1-2, with 9 bases lining up with TRBD1. Germline CDR1 is SGHAT and CDR2 is FQNNGV. The CDR3 length is 12 residues. J gave up 6 bases and V 4 bases, and 0 bases lay outside the gene matches. The CDR3 nucleotides are TGTGCCAGCAGCTGGACAGGGGATGGCTACACCTTC. Translating it yields CASSWTGDGYTF.

This chain links TRBV7-8 with TRBJ1-1; D remains unclear. The germline gives CDR1 SGHVS, CDR2 FQNEAQ. V lost 2 bases to trimming and J lost 0 bases, with 10 bases between them. The CDR3 covers 15 residues. CDR3 protein: CASSLTGWMNTEAFF. CDR3 nucleotide sequence: TGTGCCAGCAGCTTAACGGGTTGGATGAACACTGAAGCTTTCTTT.